This entry is about one TCR beta chain. The method was immunoSEQ multiplex PCR; TCRdb's version includes in-frame clones alone and lacks a portion of them. The sample lists fewer than 500,000 clones, 87% occurring once. The data derive from a study of blood T cell repertoires in COVID-19. On the study more broadly: Spain, Italy and the United States supplied samples that represented acute and convalescent COVID-19. The analysed material was cDNA or gDNA that came from T cells, B-cell-depleted T cells, or PBMCs.

Participants were aged about 18 to 100 years from about two dozen US areas. The CDR3 sequence is 15 residues long. Germline lookup yields CDR1 MDHEN and CDR2 SYDVKM. V lost 3 bases to trimming and J lost 7 bases, with 17 bases between them. The specimen was PBMCs or T cells enriched from blood (not recorded which). The rearrangement links TRBV28 to TRBJ2-3; weak D call: TRBD1 (6 bases). The sequence came from a woman between 18 and 29 years old with acute COVID-19. The CDR3 bases are TGTGCCAGCAGTTTGTCGGGACAAGATGTCTATACGCAGTATTTT. It is translated as CASSLSGQDVYTQYF.